Presented here are 13 T cell receptor beta chains from one specimen sequenced in a study of blood T cell repertoires in COVID-19 (dated by TCRdb to the early 2020s). Libraries were made using the immunoSEQ multiplex PCR assay. TCRdb re-hosts the immuneACCESS table, in-frame sequences only. Its copies lack some clones; in the studies checked, an unresolved V gene accounts for under half of them, and the cause for the rest is not known. For this sample there are about 190,000 clones; 88% appear just once. The ten largest clones represent 3.5% to 4.5% of the sample. Sequences were obtained from peripheral blood. The source of these receptors is a human donor in a cohort sampled during active COVID-19.

This chain uses TRBV7-9 with TRBJ2-1; D remains ambiguous. V was pared by 2 bases and J by 10 bases, with 9 bases between. The CDR3 is made up of 12 amino acids. CDR1 is SEHNR, CDR2 FQNEAQ, per germline (reference sequence). The CDR3 DNA reads TGTGCCAGCAGCTTACGGGTTGGGGAGCAGTTCTTC. This codes for CASSLRVGEQFF.

This clone has only one observation. CDR3 region: CASSLGQGKDSPLHF. The CDR3, as DNA: TGTGCCAGCAGCTTGGGGCAGGGGAAGGATTCACCCCTCCACTTT. This chain connects TRBV5-6 to TRBJ1-6, with a possible D match to TRBD1 (6 bases). This CDR3 has 15 amino acids. Germline loops: CDR1 SGHDT, CDR2 YYEEEE. Trimming stripped 0 bases from V and 8 bases from J, with 12 bases between.

As concerns this clone: An end of the junction does not agree with germline; a read error may underlie this. J is TRBJ2-7 and V is TRBV4-3; TRBD2 matches 16 bases. The germline CDR1 and CDR2 sequences are LGHNA and YSLEER. The CDR3 extends over 13 amino acids. The CDR3 DNA sequence: TGCGCCAGCAGCCCGGGACTAGCGGGAGGGCTCTTCTTC. It encodes CASSPGLAGGLFF.

The rearrangement links TRBV5-1 to TRBJ2-2; D unclear. The CDR3 runs 16 residues. The germline CDR1 and CDR2 sequences are SGHRS and YFSETQ. V dropped 0 bases and J dropped 2 bases, with 11 bases sitting between them. The CDR3, as DNA: TGCGCCAGCAGCTTGGAGAACAGAGCCAACACCGGGGAGCTGTTTTTT. Protein: CASSLENRANTGELFF.

The chain is built from TRBV3-1 (or the pseudogene TRBV3-2) and TRBJ2-5, with TRBD2 as a possible D gene (6 bases). This CDR3 has 13 amino acids. The germline gives CDR1 LGHDT, CDR2 YNNKEL (reference sequence). Trimming pared 4 bases from V and 10 bases from J, leaving 16 bases between. Here the CDR3 reads CASSPGTPLFQYF. Written as DNA, the CDR3 is TGTGCCAGCAGCCCCGGGACTCCCCTCTTCCAGTACTTC.

The chain has TRBV18 and TRBJ2-3; a weak D match, TRBD1 (5 bases). Germline V gives CDR1 KGHSH, CDR2 LQKENI. V gave up 2 bases and J gave up 4 bases, with 25 bases separating them. CDR3 length: 19 amino acids. The CDR3 DNA sequence: TGTGCCAGCTCACCAGGTACCCAGGGCCAAGGCTCAGCCGCAGATACGCAGTATTTT. Translation gives CASSPGTQGQGSAADTQYF.

The rearrangement joins TRBV7-6 to TRBJ1-5; TRBD1 matches at 8 bases. CDR1 and CDR2 from the germline V gene are SGHVS and FNYEAQ. V lost 4 bases, J lost 5 bases, and 13 bases stayed unmatched. There are 17 residues in the CDR3. The CDR3 sequence: CASSSGDRGSPYQPQHF. The CDR3 nucleotides read TGTGCCAGCAGCTCGGGTGACAGGGGATCGCCCTATCAGCCCCAGCATTTT.

The chain carries TRBV5-4 and TRBJ2-3; 7 bases line up with TRBD2. From germline, CDR1 is SGHNT and CDR2 YYREEE (reference sequence). V lost 2 bases, J lost 2 bases, and 5 bases stayed unmatched. The CDR3 spans 15 residues. The CDR3 coding sequence is TGTGCCAGCAGCTTAGAGCGGGGATACACAGATACGCAGTATTTT. It encodes CASSLERGYTDTQYF.

The rearrangement uses TRBV5-1 and TRBJ2-6; tentatively, D is TRBD2 (5 bases). The CDR3 is made up of 16 amino acids. The V end was cut by 3 bases, the J end by 0 bases, with 10 bases between. The germline CDR1 and CDR2 sequences are SGHRS and YFSETQ. CDR3 in amino acids: CASSSGISSGANVLTF. CDR3 nucleotides: TGCGCCAGCAGCTCGGGGATCAGCTCTGGGGCCAACGTCCTGACTTTC.

The gene calls are TRBV7-9 and TRBJ2-4; 10 bases match TRBD1. The CDR3 sequence is 16 residues long. Germline assignment: CDR1 SEHNR and CDR2 FQNEAQ (reference sequence). V gave up 8 bases and J gave up 0 bases; unmatched junction bases: 7. This chain's CDR3 is CASGNGQGEAKNIQYF. In nucleotides, the CDR3 is TGTGCCAGCGGGAACGGACAGGGGGAAGCCAAAAACATTCAGTACTTC.

This chain links TRBV5-1 with TRBJ2-2, with D possibly TRBD2 on 5 matching bases. V was cut by 0 bases and J by 1 base, with 10 bases left in between. Germline CDR1 is SGHRS and CDR2 is YFSETQ. This CDR3 has 16 residues. The CDR3 protein is CASSLGRGKNTGELFF. CDR3 bases: TGCGCCAGCAGCTTGGGAAGAGGGAAGAACACCGGGGAGCTGTTTTTT. Drawing the rest from reference TRBV5-1 and TRBJ2-2, the complete variable domain is KAGVTQTPRYLIKTRGQQVTLSCSPISGHRSVSWYQQTPGQGLQFLFEYFSETQRNKGNFPGRFSGRQFSNSRSEMNVSTLELGDSALYLCASSLGRGKNTGELFFGEGSRLTVL.

Of note for this clone: Distinct nucleotide sequences in the sample also encode this CDR3. V is TRBV19 and J is TRBJ2-2; D ambiguous. The CDR3 runs to 14 residues. Germline V gene data show CDR1 as LNHDA and CDR2 as SQIVND (reference sequence). V lost 2 bases and J lost 1, with 5 bases in between. The CDR3 nucleotides read TGTGCCAGTAGTATAAACAGGAACACCGGGGAGCTGTTTTTT. As protein: CASSINRNTGELFF.

The V call is TRBV5-5, the J call TRBJ2-4, with TRBD1 matching 8 bases. Germline V gene sequence: CDR1 SGHKS, CDR2 YYEKEE (reference sequence). The length of the CDR3 is 13 residues. J was trimmed by 8 bases and V by 1 base; bases with no gene match: 2. CDR3 in DNA: TGTGCCAGCAGCTTGCAGGGGGCAGACATTCAGTACTTC. This sequence encodes CASSLQGADIQYF.